The 16 T cell receptor beta chains presented below share a single source sample, sequenced in a study of Ad26.COV2.S vaccination and SARS-CoV-2 variants. Treatment meaning: around 19 received Ad26.COV2.S at low or high dose, single or two shots; about 5 received placebo; per-sample allocation not given. Collection of the samples took place on day 63 after the first injection of vaccine or placebo. Only in-frame clones appear in the TCRdb table, and some are missing; sequencing was by immunoSEQ multiplex PCR. The sample lists fewer than 400,000 clones; more than 85% were seen once. The sequences come from peripheral blood, collected in a trial of Ad26.COV2.S vaccine versus placebo. Receptors were obtained from a person between 18 and 60 years old who received the Ad26.COV2.S COVID-19 vaccine or a placebo.

This clone has just a few counts. The chain couples TRBV7-8 to TRBJ2-7; D unresolved. The CDR3 is made up of 15 amino acids. Germline CDR1 is SGHVS and CDR2 is FQNEAQ. V lost 6 bases and J lost 0, with 15 bases in between. Here the CDR3 DNA reads TGTGCCAGCAGTTTTGGGCGAATAAGCTCCTACGAGCAGTACTTC. Translated, it gives CASSFGRISSYEQYF.

The rearrangement joins TRBV27 to TRBJ1-5; 7 nucleotides match TRBD1. Germline lookup yields CDR1 MNHEY and CDR2 SMNVEV (reference sequence). This CDR3 has 19 residues. Unmatched junction bases numbered 19, after V lost 8 bases and J lost 0 bases. Here the CDR3 DNA reads TGTGCCAGCCGATTACTAGCCGGGACAGACAATTATAGCAATCAGCCCCAGCATTTT. Its protein product is CASRLLAGTDNYSNQPQHF.

V is TRBV6-5 and J is TRBJ2-7; TRBD1 might be the D (6 bases). CDR3 length: 14 amino acids. From germline, CDR1 is MNHEY and CDR2 SVGAGI. Trimming removed 7 bases at V and 6 bases at J, with 19 bases between. Here the CDR3 reads CASISWQGYPEQYF. DNA for the CDR3: TGTGCCAGCATCAGTTGGCAGGGGTATCCCGAGCAGTACTTC.

The chain links TRBV19 to TRBJ1-1; 7 bases fit TRBD1. Germline loops: CDR1 LNHDA, CDR2 SQIVND (reference sequence). This CDR3 comprises 14 residues. With 10 bases clipped from V and 4 bases from J, the junction kept 12 bases outside the gene matches. The DNA of the CDR3 is TGTGCCACCTCGGAGGGGGCGCAGGTCACTGAAGCTTTCTTT. Translating it yields CATSEGAQVTEAFF.

The chain has TRBV12-3 or TRBV12-4 and TRBJ2-1, with 8 nucleotides matching TRBD2. Unmatched junction bases numbered 7, after V lost 6 bases and J lost 15 bases. The length of the CDR3 is 11 residues. The CDR3 spells CASSSRGGPFF. The CDR3 DNA reads TGTGCCAGCAGCAGCCGGGGGGGACCGTTCTTC.

The genes are TRBV3-1 (or the pseudogene TRBV3-2) and TRBJ1-2, with unresolved D. This CDR3 comprises 11 residues. The germline V gene has CDR1 LGHDT and CDR2 YNNKEL (reference sequence). V was cut by 3 bases and J by 8 bases, with 7 bases left in between. CDR3 sequence (DNA): TGTGCCAGCAGCCACGGGCGGGGCTACACCTTC. Translating gives CASSHGRGYTF.

A single count supports this clone. The genes are TRBV9 and TRBJ2-1; D is unresolved. Germline V gene lookup returns CDR1 SGDLS and CDR2 YYNGEE. The CDR3 length is 15 residues. Trimming stripped 0 bases from V and 4 bases from J, with 11 bases between. This CDR3 reads CASSVEGRVYNEQFF. Here the CDR3 DNA reads TGTGCCAGCAGCGTAGAGGGTAGAGTGTACAATGAGCAGTTCTTC.

The gene calls are TRBV3-1 (or the pseudogene TRBV3-2) and TRBJ1-2, with D tentatively TRBD1 (5 bases). There are 12 residues in the CDR3. The germline V gene encodes CDR1 LGHDT and CDR2 YNNKEL (reference sequence). Trimming removed 2 bases at V and 7 bases at J, with 8 bases between. The CDR3 DNA reads TGTGCCAGCAGCCAACAGGGTCTTGGCTACACCTTC. This sequence encodes CASSQQGLGYTF.

The chain joins TRBV13 to TRBJ2-1; D may correspond to TRBD1 or TRBD2 (6 bases each). V was pared by 0 bases and J by 7 bases, with 19 bases between. Germline V lookup: CDR1 PRHDT, CDR2 FYEKMQ (reference sequence). The CDR3 consists of 17 residues. DNA of the CDR3: TGTGCCAGCAGCTTAGGGGGGTCGGGGGCCCCTGGGAATGAGCAGTTCTTC. Amino acid sequence: CASSLGGSGAPGNEQFF.

In DNA, the CDR3 is TGTGCCAGCAGTGAAGCCCTCGGGGGGATTTTAGTGGGGGAGACCCAGTACTTC. Its protein product is CASSEALGGILVGETQYF. The V call is TRBV2, the J call TRBJ2-5, with 7 bases matching TRBD2. J lost 5 bases, V lost 0 bases, and 15 bases had no gene match. Germline CDR1 is SNHLY and CDR2 is FYNNEI. The CDR3 totals 18 residues.

This clone was observed a few times. At the DNA level, this CDR3 is encoded by other sequences in the same sample as well. The chain is built from TRBV25-1 and TRBJ2-5; D gene uncertain. V dropped 5 bases and J dropped 5 bases, with 3 bases sitting between them. There are 10 residues in the CDR3. Germline assignment: CDR1 MGHDK and CDR2 SYGVNS. The CDR3 region has the DNA TGTGCCAGCAGTCTGGAGACCCAGTACTTC. Translating it yields CASSLETQYF.

The CDR3 DNA reads as TGTGCCAGCAGTGGACGTCGGGACAGGGCCTATGGCTACACCTTC. This gives the protein CASSGRRDRAYGYTF. The rearrangement links TRBV7-8 to TRBJ1-2; TRBD1 aligns across 9 bases. V lost 6 bases to trimming and J lost 4 bases; unmatched junction nucleotides: 9. Germline CDR1 is SGHVS and CDR2 is FQNEAQ. The CDR3 extends over 15 amino acids. The full variable domain, completed using reference TRBV7-8 and TRBJ1-2, is GAGVSQSPRYKVAKRGQDVALRCDPISGHVSLFWYQQALGQGPEFLTYFQNEAQLDKSGLPSDRFFAERPEGSVSTLKIQRTQQEDSAVYLCASSGRRDRAYGYTFGSGTRLTVV.

This clone has just a few counts. V and J are TRBV6-5 and TRBJ1-4, with TRBD1 matching over 9 bases. The CDR3 is 14 residues long. The germline gives CDR1 MNHEY, CDR2 SVGAGI. Trimming at V came to 7 bases and at J to 5 bases, leaving 5 bases not matched to a gene. The CDR3: CASIRQGENEKLFF. For the CDR3, the DNA is TGTGCCAGCATCCGACAGGGGGAGAATGAAAAACTGTTTTTT.

V usage is TRBV3-1 (or the pseudogene TRBV3-2) and J usage is TRBJ1-6; possible D gene TRBD1, 5 bases. Trimming pared 1 base from V and 7 bases from J, leaving 14 bases between. CDR1 and CDR2 (germline): LGHDT, YNNKEL (reference sequence). This CDR3 spans 16 amino acids. CDR3 in amino acids: CASSQVYGRVNSPLHF. Here the CDR3 DNA reads TGTGCCAGCAGCCAAGTCTACGGCAGGGTAAATTCACCCCTCCACTTT.

This clone was observed a few times. The chain couples TRBV7-2 to TRBJ2-5; TRBD2 matches at 15 bases. This CDR3 comprises 18 residues. The junction had 8 bases not matched to a gene; V was cut back by 3 bases and J by 3 bases. Germline-derived CDR1 and CDR2 are SGHTA and FQGNSA. The CDR3 reads CASSFGLAGGPREETQYF. The DNA for the CDR3 is TGTGCCAGCAGCTTTGGACTAGCGGGGGGGCCGAGGGAAGAGACCCAGTACTTC.

The chain combines TRBV20-1 with TRBJ1-3; weak D call: TRBD1 (5 bases). Germline loops: CDR1 DFQATT, CDR2 SNEGSKA (reference sequence). The germline V and J ends were trimmed by 6 bases and 4 bases, with 19 bases remaining between them. The CDR3 covers 15 residues. CDR3 sequence: CSASGGAGRGNTIYF. The CDR3 DNA reads TGCAGTGCAAGTGGGGGTGCCGGTAGGGGAAACACCATATATTTT.